This T cell receptor (beta chain) was sequenced during a study of T cells after yellow fever vaccination. As TCR cDNA was made by 5'RACE template switching, a universal primer site and UMIs were added. Each CDR3 protein gets one entry after TCRdb re-called the 5' RACE reads with MiXCR. This table has more than 110,000 distinct CDR3 sequences, 6.6% appearing once. The CDR3 spans 16 residues. The V segment lost 1 base and the J segment 4 bases; nucleotides outside the gene matches: 3. The table lists this clonotype with many counts. The gene calls are TRBV12-3 or TRBV12-4 and TRBJ2-5; 13 positions match TRBD2. The sample was CD4+ T cells sorted from PBMCs, taken 10 days after the yellow fever booster vaccination. The clonotype originates from a man aged 25-45 years who received the YFV17D yellow fever vaccine. CDR3 nucleotides: TGTGCCAGCAGTTTAGGACTAGCGGGAGGAGGAGAGACCCAGTACTTC. Translated: CASSLGLAGGGETQYF.